This T cell receptor beta chain stems from a study of cytotoxic CD8 clonotypes in ibrutinib-treated CLL. Study-level findings and limits: Clonality, elevated at ibrutinib response, dropped back toward baseline at progression. The clonality rise at ibrutinib response reflected private clonotype expansion. Researchers report that baseline clonality outpaced age-matched healthy donors and tracked circulating CD8+ T-cell counts.

This table comes from immunoSEQ multiplex PCR, and its TCRdb copy is limited to in-frame clones, with some not included. Among 200,000 to 250,000 clones listed, 70% were seen once. Turning to this clone: What it recognizes is unknown.

CDR3 length: 14 residues. Trimming cost V 5 bases and J 2 bases; bases outside gene matches: 2. Germline CDR1 is GTSNPN and CDR2 is SVGIG (reference sequence). This receptor was obtained from a human donor with chronic lymphocytic leukemia. The specimen comprised PBMCs, sampled after 24 months of ibrutinib treatment. The chain is built from TRBV30 and TRBJ2-6, with 8 bases fitting TRBD1. The CDR3 region has the DNA TGTGCCTGGGAGACAGGGGCTGGGGCCAACGTCCTGACTTTC. It yields the protein CAWETGAGANVLTF.